This TCR beta chain was recovered during a study of T cell responses to AZD1222 COVID-19 vaccine. General study findings and limits: White British ancestry dominated among donors, who included more females, and clonal diversity was possibly underestimated.

Assay: immunoSEQ multiplex PCR; the TCRdb copy retains only in-frame clones and omits some. Of some 110,000 clones detected, more than 70% appear once; the ten largest clones hold just under 4.5%. The CDR3 contains 17 residues. Looked up from germline, CDR1 is SGHTS and CDR2 is YDEGEE. V gave up 4 bases and J gave up 0 bases, with 19 bases separating them. In the case of this clone: Its specificity is unknown.

The genes are TRBV5-8 and TRBJ2-5; D unclear. The receptor comes from an adult who received the AZD1222 COVID-19 vaccine. Here the sequenced sample was peripheral blood, taken 28 days after the second AZD1222 dose. The CDR3, as DNA: TGTGCCAGCAGCCTGCCCGCTGTTCTGACGAACCAAGAGACCCAGTACTTC. Amino acid sequence: CASSLPAVLTNQETQYF.